A selection of T cell receptor beta chains follows, all from one sample in a study of beta chain features in type 1 diabetes. This table comes from immunoSEQ multiplex PCR, and its TCRdb copy is limited to in-frame clones, with some not included. The data contain some 700,000 clones, 10% to 15% of them singletons. Material for sequencing was naive CD4+ T cells from blood. These receptor sequences come from a man between 18 and 29 years old with type 1 diabetes. The CDR3 runs from the conserved cysteine through the conserved F or W. The size entry is marked missing in some rows and otherwise reads once, few, many or a size class.

size	V	J	CDR3
-	TRBV6-5	TRBJ2-7	CASSYPGTGVDEQYF
-	TRBV29-1	TRBJ2-1	CSVRQSSYNEQFF
-	TRBV5-1	TRBJ2-7	CASSLGPEQYF
few	TRBV7-9	TRBJ2-7	CASSLRERPAEQYF
few	TRBV10-3	TRBJ2-1	CAISELDPRTVGNEQFF
few	TRBV5-4	TRBJ2-1	CASSPSGGVTYNEQFF
-	TRBV27	TRBJ1-6	CASKGGGYNSPLHF
few	TRBV5-4	TRBJ2-7	CASTLGGGEQYF
-	TRBV2	TRBJ1-2	CASSAGYYGYTF
few	TRBV7-8	TRBJ2-2	CASSLGRLDTGELFF
-	TRBV5-4	TRBJ2-1	CASSPGLAGKNEQFF
few	TRBV2	TRBJ1-4	CASSLDRPATNEKLFF